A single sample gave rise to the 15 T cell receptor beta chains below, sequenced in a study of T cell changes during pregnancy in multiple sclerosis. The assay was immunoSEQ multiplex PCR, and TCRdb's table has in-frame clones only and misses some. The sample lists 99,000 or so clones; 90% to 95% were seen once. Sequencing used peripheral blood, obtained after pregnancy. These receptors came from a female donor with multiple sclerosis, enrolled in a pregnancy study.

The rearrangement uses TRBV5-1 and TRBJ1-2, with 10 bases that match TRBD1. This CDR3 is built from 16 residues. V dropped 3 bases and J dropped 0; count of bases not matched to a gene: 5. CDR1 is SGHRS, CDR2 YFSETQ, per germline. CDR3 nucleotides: TGCGCCAGCAGCTCCGGACAGGGGGGAACTAACTATGGCTACACCTTC. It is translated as CASSSGQGGTNYGYTF.

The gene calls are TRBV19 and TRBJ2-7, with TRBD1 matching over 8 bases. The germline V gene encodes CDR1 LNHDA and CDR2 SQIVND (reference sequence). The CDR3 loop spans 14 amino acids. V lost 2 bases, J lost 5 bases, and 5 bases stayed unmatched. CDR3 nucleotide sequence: TGTGCCAGTAGTATACGACAGGGGAACCACGAGCAGTACTTC. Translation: CASSIRQGNHEQYF.

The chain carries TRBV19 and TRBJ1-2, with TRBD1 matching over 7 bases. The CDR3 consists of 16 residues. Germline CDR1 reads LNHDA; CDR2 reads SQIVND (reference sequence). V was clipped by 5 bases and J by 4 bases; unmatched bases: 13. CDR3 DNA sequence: TGTGCCAGTAGTCCACTTCCGGGACAGTCATCCTATGGCTACACCTTC. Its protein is CASSPLPGQSSYGYTF.

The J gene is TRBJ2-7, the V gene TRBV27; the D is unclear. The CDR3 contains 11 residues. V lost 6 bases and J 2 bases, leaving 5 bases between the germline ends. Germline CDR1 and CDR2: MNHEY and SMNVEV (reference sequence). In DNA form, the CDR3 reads TGTGCCAGCAGGAGAGCCTACGAGCAGTACTTC. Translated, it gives CASRRAYEQYF.

The chain's CDR3 is CASEQGDGLTEAFF. The CDR3, as DNA: TGCGCCAGCGAACAGGGAGATGGGTTGACTGAAGCTTTCTTT. This chain joins TRBV5-1 and TRBJ1-1; TRBD1 might be the D (6 bases). CDR3 length: 14 residues. Germline values: CDR1 SGHRS, CDR2 YFSETQ. With 7 bases removed from V and 5 bases from J, the gap between germline ends came to 18 bases.

The CDR3 DNA reads TGTGCCAGCAGCAGACAGGAAAACTACGAGCAGTACTTC. Protein product: CASSRQENYEQYF. The chain employs TRBV7-9 and TRBJ2-7; possibly TRBD1 for D (6 bases). CDR1 and CDR2 (germline): SEHNR, FQNEAQ (reference sequence). Trimming took 5 bases from V and 3 from J, leaving 11 bases between them. The CDR3 is 13 amino acids.

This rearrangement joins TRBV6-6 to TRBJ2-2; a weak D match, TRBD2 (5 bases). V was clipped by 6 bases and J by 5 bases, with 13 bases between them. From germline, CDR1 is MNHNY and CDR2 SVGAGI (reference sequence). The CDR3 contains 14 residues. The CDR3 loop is CASSPLEGTGELFF. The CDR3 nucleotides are TGTGCCAGCAGCCCTCTCGAGGGAACCGGGGAGCTGTTTTTT.

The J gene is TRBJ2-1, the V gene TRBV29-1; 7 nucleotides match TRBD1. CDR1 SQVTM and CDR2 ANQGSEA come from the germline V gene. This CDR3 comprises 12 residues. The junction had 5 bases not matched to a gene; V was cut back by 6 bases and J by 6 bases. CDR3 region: CSVRQGTNEQFF. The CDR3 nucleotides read TGCAGCGTCCGACAGGGTACCAATGAGCAGTTCTTC.

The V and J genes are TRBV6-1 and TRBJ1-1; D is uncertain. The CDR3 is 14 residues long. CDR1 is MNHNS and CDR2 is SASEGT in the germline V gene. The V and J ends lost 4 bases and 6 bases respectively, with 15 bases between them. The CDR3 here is CASSAVLRFSEAFF. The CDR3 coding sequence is TGTGCCAGCAGTGCGGTCCTCAGGTTTTCTGAAGCTTTCTTT.

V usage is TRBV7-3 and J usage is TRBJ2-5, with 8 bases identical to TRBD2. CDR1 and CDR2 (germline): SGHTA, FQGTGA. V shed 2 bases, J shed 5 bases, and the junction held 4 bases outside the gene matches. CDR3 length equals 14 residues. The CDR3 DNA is TGTGCCAGCAGCTTAGCCGGGAGGGGGGAGACCCAGTACTTC. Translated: CASSLAGRGETQYF.

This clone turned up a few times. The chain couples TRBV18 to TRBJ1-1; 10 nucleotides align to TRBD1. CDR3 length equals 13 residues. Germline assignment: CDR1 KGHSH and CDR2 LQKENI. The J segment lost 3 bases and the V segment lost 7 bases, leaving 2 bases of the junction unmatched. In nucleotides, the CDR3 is TGTGCCAGCTATGGACAGGGGGACACTGAAGCTTTCTTT. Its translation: CASYGQGDTEAFF.

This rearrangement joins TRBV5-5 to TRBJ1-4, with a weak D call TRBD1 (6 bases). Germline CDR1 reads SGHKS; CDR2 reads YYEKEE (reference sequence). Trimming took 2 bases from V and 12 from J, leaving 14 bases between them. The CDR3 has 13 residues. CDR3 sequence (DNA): TGTGCCAGCAGCTTAGCGGTCGCAGGGGAACTGTTTTTT. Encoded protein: CASSLAVAGELFF. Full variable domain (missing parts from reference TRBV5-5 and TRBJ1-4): DAGVTQSPTHLIKTRGQQVTLRCSPISGHKSVSWYQQVLGQGPQFIFQYYEKEERGRGNFPDRFSARQFPNYSSELNVNALLLGDSALYLCASSLAVAGELFFGSGTQLSVL.

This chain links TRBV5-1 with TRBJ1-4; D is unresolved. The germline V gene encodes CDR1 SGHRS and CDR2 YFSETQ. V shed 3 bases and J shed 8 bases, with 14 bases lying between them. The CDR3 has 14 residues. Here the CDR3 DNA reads TGCGCCAGCAGCTCTGGGAGGGCCTGGGAAAAACTGTTTTTT. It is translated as CASSSGRAWEKLFF.

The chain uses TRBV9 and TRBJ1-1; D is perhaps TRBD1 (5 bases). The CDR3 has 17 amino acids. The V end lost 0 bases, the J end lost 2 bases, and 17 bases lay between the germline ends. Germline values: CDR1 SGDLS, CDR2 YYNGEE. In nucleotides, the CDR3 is TGTGCCAGCAGCGTAGGAGGACTAAGACAGATCAACACTGAAGCTTTCTTT. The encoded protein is CASSVGGLRQINTEAFF.

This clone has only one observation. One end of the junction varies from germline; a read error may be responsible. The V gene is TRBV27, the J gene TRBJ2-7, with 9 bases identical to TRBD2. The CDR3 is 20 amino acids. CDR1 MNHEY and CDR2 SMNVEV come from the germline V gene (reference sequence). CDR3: CASSISFGSTSGLPSSEQYF. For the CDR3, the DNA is TGTGCCAGCAGTATCTCCTTCGGGTCTACTAGCGGGTTACCGTCCTCCGAGCAGTACTTC.